Below, 21 T cell receptor beta chains from the same sample are listed, as sequenced in a study of blood T cells in healthy people across ages. A second 7 to 11 cycle PCR used barcoded and J-beta primers. TCRdb re-called the 5' RACE reads with MiXCR, one entry per CDR3 protein. The sample carries about 650,000 distinct CDR3 sequences, approximately 29% recorded once. Sequencing was carried out using blood. The receptors were gathered from an elderly woman in good health.

This clonotype was counted between two and nine times. The V call is TRBV21-1, the J call TRBJ1-1; the D call of TRBD1 is as the table states it, not checked on the DNA. TRBV21-1 corresponds to a pseudogene. CDR3 length: 15 amino acids. The DNA for the CDR3 is TGTGCCAGCAGCAATCCCGGCGGTGAAGACACTGAAGCTTTCTTT. Its protein is CASSNPGGEDTEAFF.

A remark on this clonotype: This may be a read error: a much more frequent sequence differs by one nucleotide. V usage is TRBV28 and J usage is TRBJ2-1, with 9 bases fitting TRBD2. The J call may be mistaken, given a closer DNA end match to TRBJ2-7. The CDR3 is 17 residues long. CDR1 is MDHEN, CDR2 SYDVKM, per germline. CDR3: CASTQLAGGSSYNEQYF. As DNA, the CDR3 is TGTGCCAGCACCCAATTGGCGGGGGGGAGCTCCTACAATGAGCAGTACTTC.

This chain joins TRBV29-1 and TRBJ2-1; the D is unclear. This CDR3 is built from 16 residues. Per the germline V gene, CDR1 is SQVTM and CDR2 is ANQGSEA. Trimming removed 1 base from V and 0 bases from J, with 13 bases in between. CDR3 DNA sequence: TGCAGCGTTGAAGGGGCGAGCCCCAGCTCCTACAATGAGCAGTTCTTC. Residues: CSVEGASPSSYNEQFF.

Notes on this clonotype: A much larger clone lies a single base off, so this may be a read error. V usage is TRBV27 and J usage is TRBJ2-4; TRBD2 aligns across 8 bases. Gene TRBJ2-7 matches the end of the DNA better, so the J call may be wrong. In germline, CDR1 is MNHEY, CDR2 SMNVEV (reference sequence). There are 14 residues in the CDR3. CDR3 sequence (DNA): TGTGCCAGCAGGAGAGGGACTAGTAAGTACGAGCAGTACTTC. It yields the protein CASRRGTSKYEQYF.

This clonotype came up many times. One base away lies a much larger clone, so this may be a sequencing read error. V is TRBV6-1 and J is TRBJ2-3; 7 bases fit TRBD1. Germline-derived CDR1 and CDR2 are MNHNS and SASEGT. CDR3 length equals 12 residues. V shed 8 bases and J 7 bases; nucleotides not matched to a gene: 6. This CDR3 reads CASWDSCHTQYF. The CDR3 nucleotides are TGTGCCAGCTGGGACAGTTGCCATACGCAGTATTTT.

The V gene is TRBV27, the J gene TRBJ2-1; the D gene is possibly TRBD2 (6 bases). The DNA end is a closer match to TRBJ2-7, so the J assignment may be wrong. Germline V CDR1 and CDR2: MNHEY, SMNVEV (reference sequence). This CDR3 has 15 residues. CDR3 sequence: CASAPRVAGNYEQYF. In DNA form, the CDR3 reads TGTGCCAGTGCCCCGCGAGTGGCGGGGAACTACGAGCAGTACTTC.

At least ten counts were recorded for this clonotype. V gene TRBV2 combines with J gene TRBJ2-7, with TRBD1 matching over 9 bases. Losses at the gene ends were 5 bases for V and 5 bases for J; bases not matched to a gene: 13. This CDR3 comprises 16 residues. Germline values: CDR1 SNHLY, CDR2 FYNNEI. The DNA for the CDR3 is TGTGCCAGCAGTCCTATGGGGACAGGGAACCTAAACGAGCAGTACTTC. It yields the protein CASSPMGTGNLNEQYF. Looking up the rest from reference TRBV2 and TRBJ2-7 gives the full variable domain: EPEVTQTPSHQVTQMGQEVILRCVPISNHLYFYWYRQILGQKVEFLVSFYNNEISEKSEIFDDQFSVERPDGSNFTLKIRSTKLEDSAMYFCASSPMGTGNLNEQYFGPGTRLTVT.

In this sample, this clonotype turned up once. V is TRBV12-3 or TRBV12-4 and J is TRBJ2-5; TRBD2 aligns across 7 bases. The ends lost 6 bases at V and 3 bases at J; junction bases unmatched: 16. The CDR3 loop spans 17 amino acids. The CDR3 protein is CASSPGRASIGEETQYF. The CDR3 nucleotides read TGTGCCAGCAGCCCGGGGAGGGCCTCCATCGGGGAAGAGACCCAGTACTTC.

The rearrangement links TRBV29-1 to TRBJ2-5; 7 nucleotides agree with TRBD1. Germline CDR1 reads SQVTM; CDR2 reads ANQGSEA. Trimming took 0 bases from V and 11 from J; bases not matched to a gene: 12. The CDR3 spans 14 residues. CDR3 nucleotide sequence: TGCAGCGTTGAAGATCTTCAGGGGACAGTTGGGCAGTACTTC. Protein: CSVEDLQGTVGQYF.

The chain employs TRBV20-1 and TRBJ1-2; 9 nucleotides agree with TRBD1. The CDR3 runs to 14 residues. V gave up 2 bases and J gave up 3 bases; unmatched junction bases: 4. Germline V gene sequence: CDR1 DFQATT, CDR2 SNEGSKA (reference sequence). For the CDR3, the DNA is TGCAGTGCTAGAAGGACAGGGGTGTACTATGGCTACACCTTC. Amino acids: CSARRTGVYYGYTF.

This clonotype was counted many times. This rearrangement joins TRBV29-1 to TRBJ2-3, with D perhaps TRBD1 (6 bases). The V gene's germline CDR1 is SQVTM and CDR2 ANQGSEA. The CDR3 totals 13 residues. The germline V and J ends were trimmed by 6 bases and 3 bases, with 13 bases remaining between them. The chain's CDR3 is CSVETQGTDTQYF. The CDR3 DNA is TGCAGCGTCGAGACCCAGGGGACAGATACGCAGTATTTT.

As concerns this clonotype: One end of the junction is discordant with germline, which a read error may explain. This chain connects TRBV7-9 to TRBJ2-1; 7 nucleotides agree with TRBD2. The CDR3 is 16 residues long. Germline V gene data show CDR1 as SEHNR and CDR2 as FQNEAQ (reference sequence). CDR3 residues: CAGSLLSGVVGHEQFF. CDR3 DNA sequence: TGTGCCGGCAGCTTACTAAGCGGGGTAGTCGGTCATGAGCAGTTCTTC.

V usage is TRBV7-2 and J usage is TRBJ2-4; 10 nucleotides align to TRBD2. V lost 5 bases to trimming and J lost 13 bases; unmatched junction nucleotides: 17. Looked up from germline, CDR1 is SGHTA and CDR2 is FQGNSA. The CDR3 is made up of 16 amino acids. CDR3 in amino acids: CASSPPLERGGREQYF. The CDR3 coding sequence is TGTGCCAGCAGCCCGCCCCTAGAGCGGGGGGGCCGTGAGCAGTACTTC.

This sequence joins TRBV19 and TRBJ2-6; maybe TRBD2 (7 bases). The germline V gene encodes CDR1 LNHDA and CDR2 SQIVND (reference sequence). Trimming removed 8 bases at V and 4 bases at J, with 21 bases between. The CDR3 extends over 17 amino acids. The CDR3 sequence is CASRQRGGGAGANVLTF. CDR3 nucleotides: TGTGCCAGTCGACAAAGGGGAGGGGGAGCAGGGGCCAACGTCCTGACTTTC.

The table lists this clonotype with a count of one. The rearrangement links TRBV27 to TRBJ2-1; 16 bases are a match to TRBD2. The CDR3 spans 19 residues. The germline gives CDR1 MNHEY, CDR2 SMNVEV (reference sequence). V was clipped by 3 bases and J by 7 bases; unmatched bases: 12. CDR3 sequence reads: CASSFGTSGRAWLVNEQFF. Written as DNA, the CDR3 is TGTGCCAGCAGTTTTGGGACTAGCGGGAGGGCCTGGCTAGTAAATGAGCAGTTCTTC.

This clonotype has ten or more counts. V and J are TRBV14 and TRBJ1-1; maybe TRBD1 (6 bases). The CDR3 length is 16 residues. V lost 4 bases, J lost 1 base, and 16 bases lay in between. CDR1 and CDR2 from the germline V gene are SGHDN and FVKESK. This CDR3 is CASSRDPWGRNTEAFF. CDR3 bases: TGTGCCAGCAGCCGTGACCCTTGGGGGCGGAACACTGAAGCTTTCTTT.

At least ten counts were recorded for this clonotype. The chain links TRBV29-1 to TRBJ1-1; D ambiguous. Trimming pared 2 bases from V and 10 bases from J, leaving 5 bases between. There are 9 residues in the CDR3. Per the germline V gene, CDR1 is SQVTM and CDR2 is ANQGSEA. DNA of the CDR3: TGCAGCGTTGAAAATGGAGCTTTCTTT. This gives the protein CSVENGAFF. Looking up the rest from reference TRBV29-1 and TRBJ1-1 gives the full variable domain: SAVISQKPSRDICQRGTSLTIQCQVDSQVTMMFWYRQQPGQSLTLIATANQGSEATYESGFVIDKFPISRPNLTFSTLTVSNMSPEDSSIYLCSVENGAFFGQGTRLTVV.

This chain connects TRBV6-5 to TRBJ2-1; 7 nucleotides agree with TRBD2. The CDR3 consists of 19 residues. Germline loops: CDR1 MNHEY, CDR2 SVGAGI. The J segment lost 0 bases and the V segment lost 4 bases, leaving 15 bases of the junction unmatched. The CDR3 sequence is CASSSGTGGGQSSYNEQFF. The CDR3 coding sequence is TGTGCCAGCAGTTCCGGGACTGGCGGGGGTCAGAGCTCCTACAATGAGCAGTTCTTC.

The CDR3 region is CATTSYSGANVLTF. CDR3 bases: TGTGCCACCACCAGCTACTCTGGGGCCAACGTCCTGACTTTC. V is TRBV15 and J is TRBJ2-6; D remains unclear. Germline V gene lookup returns CDR1 LNHNV and CDR2 YYDKDF (reference sequence). The CDR3 contains 14 residues. The ends were cut back, 7 bases at V and 0 bases at J, with 7 bases in the middle.

Remarks on this clonotype: The junction does not match germline at one end; this may be a read error. The rearrangement uses TRBV28 and TRBJ2-1; 9 nucleotides agree with TRBD1. The end of the DNA is better explained by TRBJ2-7, so the J call may be wrong. Germline CDR1 and CDR2: MDHEN and SYDVKM. This CDR3 region has 15 residues. In DNA form, the CDR3 reads TGCGCCAGCAGTTTCTGGGGACAGGGTAACAATGAGCAGTACTTC. Encoded protein: CASSFWGQGNNEQYF.

This clonotype was seen at least ten times. A read error may produce the germline difference seen at one junction end. The chain has TRBV7-7 and TRBJ2-1; tentative D call: TRBD1 (5 bases). The V gene's germline CDR1 is SSHAT and CDR2 FNYEAQ (reference sequence). The CDR3 loop spans 13 amino acids. The CDR3 protein is CASSLGQGNEQFF. As DNA, the CDR3 is TGTGCTAGCAGCTTAGGGCAGGGCAATGAGCAGTTCTTC.